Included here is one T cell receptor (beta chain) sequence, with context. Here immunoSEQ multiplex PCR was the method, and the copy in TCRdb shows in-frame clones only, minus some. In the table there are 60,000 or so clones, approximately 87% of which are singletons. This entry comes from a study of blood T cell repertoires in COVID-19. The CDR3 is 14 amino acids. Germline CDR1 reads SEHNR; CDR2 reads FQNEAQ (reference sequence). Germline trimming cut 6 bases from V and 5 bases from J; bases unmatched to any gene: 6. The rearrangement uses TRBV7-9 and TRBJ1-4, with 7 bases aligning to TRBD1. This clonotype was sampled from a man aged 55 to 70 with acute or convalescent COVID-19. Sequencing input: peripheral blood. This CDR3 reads CASRRGTANEKLFF. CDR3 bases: TGTGCCAGCAGACGAGGGACAGCGAATGAAAAACTGTTTTTT.